Listed below are T cell receptor beta chains from one sample, sequenced in a study of T cells in Graves' hyperthyroidism and ophthalmopathy. MiXCR, run by TCRdb on the multiplex PCR reads, gives a single entry per CDR3 protein. The repertoire holds approximately 500,000 distinct CDR3 sequences, with 46% as singletons. The sample taken for sequencing was peripheral blood or thyroid tissue (not recorded which). Receptor source: a woman aged 18-29 years with Graves' hyperthyroidism. The CDR3 runs from the conserved cysteine through the conserved F or W. The order of the fields is D gene, CDR3 length, V gene, J gene, clone size, CDR3 DNA, CDR3 protein. A D gene is named only where the DNA matches it firmly. The size of a clone is reported for some rows only, either as once, few or many, or as a class for expanded clones.

>.|15|TRBV7-9|TRBJ1-1|many
TGTGCCAGCAGCTTCAGGACAGCTCAGAACACTGAAGCTTTCTTT
CASSFRTAQNTEAFF
>.|17|TRBV29-1|TRBJ1-4|.
TGCAGCGTTGATGGTGTGGGGGCATGGACAGCTAATGAAAAACTGTTTTTT
CSVDGVGAWTANEKLFF
>.|14|TRBV5-1|TRBJ1-5|many
TGCGCCAGCAGCTTGGACGGTAGCAATCAGCCCCAGCATTTT
CASSLDGSNQPQHF
>.|13|TRBV9|TRBJ2-6|.
TGTGCCAGCAGCGTAGCTACAGCGAACACTGAAGCTTTC
CASSVATANTEAF
>.|12|TRBV15|TRBJ2-1|.
TGTGCCACCAGCAGATATGACAGGCCGCAGTTCTTC
CATSRYDRPQFF
>.|12|TRBV20-1|TRBJ2-7|.
TGCAGTGCCGACGGGGACTCCAACGAGCAGTACTTC
CSADGDSNEQYF
>.|12|TRBV30|TRBJ1-2|many
TGTGCCTGGAGTGTACAGGGAGAAGGCTACACCTTC
CAWSVQGEGYTF
>TRBD2|14|TRBV7-6|TRBJ2-1|.
TGTGCCAGCAGCTTAATTGGGAGCGGGGGTGAGCAGTTCTTC
CASSLIGSGGEQFF
>.|14|TRBV12-5|TRBJ2-7|many
TGTGCTAGCGAAGATGGGGGCGGCCCCTACGAGCAGTACTTC
CASEDGGGPYEQYF
>TRBD2|16|TRBV11-2|TRBJ2-7|few
TGTGCCAGCAGCCCACTAGGTGGGACTAGGATGTACGAGCAGTACTTC
CASSPLGGTRMYEQYF
>TRBD2|15|TRBV3-1|TRBJ2-5|many
TGTGCCAGCAGTCATTTAGCGGGAGGAGGAGAGACCCAGTACTTC
CASSHLAGGGETQYF
>.|13|TRBV10-3|TRBJ2-7|.
TGTGCCATCACTGGGGCCTACTCCTACGAGCAGTACTTC
CAITGAYSYEQYF
>.|16|TRBV7-2|TRBJ2-1|once
TGTGCCAGCAGCTTAGGGTGGGAGGTCGCCGCCAATGAGCAGTTCTTC
CASSLGWEVAANEQFF
>.|16|TRBV3-1|TRBJ2-3|.
TGTGCCAGCAGCCAAGGGGCAGCGGACTTCACAGATACGCAGTATTTT
CASSQGAADFTDTQYF
>TRBD1|16|TRBV15|TRBJ1-2|.
TGTGCCACCAGCAGCGCCAGACAGGGGGCAAATCATGGCTACACCTTC
CATSSARQGANHGYTF
>TRBD1|19|TRBV13|TRBJ1-2|.
TGTGCCAGCAGTTTAACCAGGACAGGGGTTTCTGCCCCCGTTTATGGCTACACCTTC
CASSLTRTGVSAPVYGYTF
>.|12|TRBV20-1|TRBJ1-5|.
TGCAGTGCTAAACAGACTAATCAGCCCCAGCATTTT
CSAKQTNQPQHF
>.|14|TRBV7-8|TRBJ2-7|many
TGTGCCAGCAGCCCCACGTCCAGGGTAGACGAGCAGTACTTC
CASSPTSRVDEQYF
>TRBD1|13|TRBV29-1|TRBJ2-5|.
TGCAGCGACGGGACAGGGGGCTTGGAGACCCAGTACTTC
CSDGTGGLETQYF
>.|15|TRBV12-3/TRBV12-4|TRBJ2-7|.
TGTGCCAGCGGCAGTTGGGGGTCCAACTACAATGAGCAGTACTTC
CASGSWGSNYNEQYF
>TRBD1|15|TRBV7-2|TRBJ1-6|many
TGTGCCAGCAGCTTAGTGGGACAGGGGTTTTCACCCCTCCACTTT
CASSLVGQGFSPLHF
>TRBD2|16|TRBV7-2|TRBJ2-7|few
TGTGCCAGCAGCTTAGCTGGGACTAGCTCCTACAATGAGCAGTACTTC
CASSLAGTSSYNEQYF
>TRBD1|17|TRBV12-3/TRBV12-4|TRBJ2-6|.
TGTGCCAGCTCACACGGACAGGGGGCAAAGGGGGCCAACGTCCTGACTTTC
CASSHGQGAKGANVLTF
>.|14|TRBV9|TRBJ1-5|.
TGTGCCAGCAGCGTAGACTACGGGAGAGATGACGAGCATTTT
CASSVDYGRDDEHF
>.|14|TRBV7-6|TRBJ2-7|.
TGTGCCAGCAGCTTAGTGACAGCCCTCGGGGAGCTGTACTTC
CASSLVTALGELYF